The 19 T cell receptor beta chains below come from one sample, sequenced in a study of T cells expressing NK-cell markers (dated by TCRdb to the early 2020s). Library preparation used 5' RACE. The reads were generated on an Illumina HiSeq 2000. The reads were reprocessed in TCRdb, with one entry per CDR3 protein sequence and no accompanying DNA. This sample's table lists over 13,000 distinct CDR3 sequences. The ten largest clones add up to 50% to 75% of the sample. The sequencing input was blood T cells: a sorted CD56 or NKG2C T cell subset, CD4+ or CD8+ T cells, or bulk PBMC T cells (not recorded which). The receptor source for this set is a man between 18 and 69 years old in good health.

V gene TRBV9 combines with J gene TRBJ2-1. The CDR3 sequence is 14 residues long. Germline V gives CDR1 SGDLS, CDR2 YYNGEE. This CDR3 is CASSVDTSLDEQFF.

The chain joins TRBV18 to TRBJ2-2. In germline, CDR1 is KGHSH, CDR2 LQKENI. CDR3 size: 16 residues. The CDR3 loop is CASSPFWHANTGELFF. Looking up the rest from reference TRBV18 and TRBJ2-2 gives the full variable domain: NAGVMQNPRHLVRRRGQEARLRCSPMKGHSHVYWYRQLPEEGLKFMVYLQKENIIDESGMPKERFSAEFPKEGPSILRIQQVVRGDSAAYFCASSPFWHANTGELFFGEGSRLTVL.

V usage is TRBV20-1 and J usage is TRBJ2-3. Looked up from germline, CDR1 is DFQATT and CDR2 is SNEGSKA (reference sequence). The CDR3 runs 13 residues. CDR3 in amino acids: CSARRQGTDTQYF.

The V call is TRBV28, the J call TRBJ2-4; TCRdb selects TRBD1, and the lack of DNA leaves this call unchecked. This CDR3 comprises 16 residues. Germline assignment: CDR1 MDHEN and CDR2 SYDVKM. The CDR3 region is CASSPGVNLAKNIQYF.

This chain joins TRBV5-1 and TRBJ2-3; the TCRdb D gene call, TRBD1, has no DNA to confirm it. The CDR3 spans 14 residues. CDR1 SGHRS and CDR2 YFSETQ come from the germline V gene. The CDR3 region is CASSAGTAPDTQYF.

CDR3 loop: CASTDIEAEQFF. The chain joins TRBV5-1 to TRBJ2-1. The germline gives CDR1 SGHRS, CDR2 YFSETQ. The CDR3 covers 12 residues.

CDR3 in amino acids: CASSQVPRLAGHGELFF. V gene TRBV4-3 combines with J gene TRBJ2-2; TCRdb indicates TRBD2, and absent DNA this call remains unverified. The CDR3 covers 17 residues. The V gene's germline CDR1 is LGHNA and CDR2 YSLEER.

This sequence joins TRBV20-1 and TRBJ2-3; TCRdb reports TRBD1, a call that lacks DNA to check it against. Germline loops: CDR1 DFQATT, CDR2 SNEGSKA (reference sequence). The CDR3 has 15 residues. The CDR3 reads CSGQWRQGKTDTQYF.

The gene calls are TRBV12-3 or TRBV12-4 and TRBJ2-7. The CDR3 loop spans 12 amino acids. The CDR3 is CASSLSEYEQYF.

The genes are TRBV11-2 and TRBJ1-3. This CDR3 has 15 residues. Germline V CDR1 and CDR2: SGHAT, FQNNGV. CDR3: CASSLDLGAGNTIYF.

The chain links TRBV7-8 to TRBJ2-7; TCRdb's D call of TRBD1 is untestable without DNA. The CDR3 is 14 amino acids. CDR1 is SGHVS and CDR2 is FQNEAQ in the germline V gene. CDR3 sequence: CASSEWTGTGEQYF.

The CDR3 loop reads CASSGLKELAGVSYEQFF. The rearrangement uses TRBV5-1 and TRBJ2-1; TCRdb indicates TRBD2, and absent DNA this call remains unverified. Germline CDR1 is SGHRS and CDR2 is YFSETQ. This CDR3 is built from 18 residues.

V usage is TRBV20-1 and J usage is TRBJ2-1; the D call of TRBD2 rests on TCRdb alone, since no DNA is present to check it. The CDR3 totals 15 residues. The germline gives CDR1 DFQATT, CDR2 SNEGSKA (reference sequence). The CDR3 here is CSARGWEGAYNEQFF.

The CDR3 loop is CASSLAIGGGDTQYF. The V gene is TRBV5-1, the J gene TRBJ2-3; the D call from TCRdb, TRBD2, cannot be confirmed without DNA. There are 15 residues in the CDR3. Germline CDR1 reads SGHRS; CDR2 reads YFSETQ.

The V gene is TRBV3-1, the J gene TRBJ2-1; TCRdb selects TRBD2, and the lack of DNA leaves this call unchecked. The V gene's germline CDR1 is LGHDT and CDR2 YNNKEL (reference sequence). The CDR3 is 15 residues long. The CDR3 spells CASSPPSGSYNEQFF.

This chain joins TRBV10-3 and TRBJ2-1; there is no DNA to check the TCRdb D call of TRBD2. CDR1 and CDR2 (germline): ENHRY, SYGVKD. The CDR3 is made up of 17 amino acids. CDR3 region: CATLVPGGPLSYNEQFF.

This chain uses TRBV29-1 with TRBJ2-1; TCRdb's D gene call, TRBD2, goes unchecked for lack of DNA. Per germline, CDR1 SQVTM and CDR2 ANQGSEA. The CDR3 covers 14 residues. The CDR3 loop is CSVLLAGGMGEQFF.

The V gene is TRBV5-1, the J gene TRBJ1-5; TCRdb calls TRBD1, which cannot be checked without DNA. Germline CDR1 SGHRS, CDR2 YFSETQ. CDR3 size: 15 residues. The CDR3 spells CASSLSGGGNQPQHF.

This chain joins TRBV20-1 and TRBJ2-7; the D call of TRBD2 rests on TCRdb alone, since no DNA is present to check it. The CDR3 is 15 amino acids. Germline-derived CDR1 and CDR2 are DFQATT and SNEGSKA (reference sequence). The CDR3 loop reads CSARPIAGAVYEQYF.